A selection of T cell receptor beta chains follows, all from one sample in a study of identical twins. TCRdb re-called the 5' RACE reads through MiXCR, storing one row per CDR3 protein. Seen here are some 260,000 distinct CDR3 sequences, about 14% observed once, and the top ten hold about 9%. Sample: memory (CD45RO+) T cells sorted from blood. The source of these receptors is a woman aged 18-30 years in good health. The CDR3 runs from the conserved cysteine through the conserved F or W. Fields, in order: clone size, J gene, V gene, CDR3 protein. Rows give clone size only sometimes, using once, few, many, or a class for an expanded clone.

many,TRBJ2-5,TRBV27,CASSLMAGAYAETQYF
many,TRBJ1-6,TRBV27,CASSATGRFTSPLHF
few,TRBJ1-4,TRBV29-1,CSAMWEKLFF
.,TRBJ1-1,TRBV20-1,CSALGGRIGEAFF
many,TRBJ2-1,TRBV12-3/TRBV12-4,CASSLVGPDNEQFF
.,TRBJ2-5,TRBV5-1,CASSWAAGNGETQYF
many,TRBJ1-5,TRBV29-1,CSVGQNSNQPQHF
few,TRBJ1-2,TRBV15,CATSRNPRGDYGYTF
.,TRBJ2-1,TRBV4-3,CASSRYTVKNEQFF
few,TRBJ2-3,TRBV5-1,CASSLDPQGADTQYF
.,TRBJ2-7,TRBV4-2,CASSQPTREPYEQYF
.,TRBJ2-2,TRBV9,CASSPETLTGELFF
few,TRBJ1-1,TRBV6-5,CASSYEMGPYTEAFF
many,TRBJ1-2,TRBV20-1,CSARDMAEAYGYTF
few,TRBJ2-2,TRBV5-4,CASRRSGTGNTGELFF
many,TRBJ2-1,TRBV20-1,CSATSGGAYSYNEQFF
.,TRBJ2-1,TRBV11-1,CASSPGTGGAGSYNEQFF